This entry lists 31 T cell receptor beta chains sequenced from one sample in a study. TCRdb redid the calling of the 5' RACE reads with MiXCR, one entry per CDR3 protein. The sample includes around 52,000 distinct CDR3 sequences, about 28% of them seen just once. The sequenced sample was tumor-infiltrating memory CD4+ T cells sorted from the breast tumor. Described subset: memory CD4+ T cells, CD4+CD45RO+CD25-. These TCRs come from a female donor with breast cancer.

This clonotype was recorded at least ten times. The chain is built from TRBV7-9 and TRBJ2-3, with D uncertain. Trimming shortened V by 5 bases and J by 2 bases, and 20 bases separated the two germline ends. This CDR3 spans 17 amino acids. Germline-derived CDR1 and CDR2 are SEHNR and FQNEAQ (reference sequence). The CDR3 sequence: CASSARYRGPDTDTQYF. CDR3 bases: TGTGCCAGCAGCGCACGGTACCGCGGACCAGACACAGATACGCAGTATTTT.

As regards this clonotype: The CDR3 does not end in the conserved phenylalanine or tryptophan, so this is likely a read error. The CDR3 coding sequence is TGCAGTGCTAGCGGCCACCCTGATCAGCCCCAGCATCTT. Encoded protein: CSASGHPDQPQHL. This chain uses TRBV20-1 with TRBJ1-5; D is ambiguous. The CDR3 sequence is 13 residues long. Trimming took off 3 bases at V and 5 bases at J, with 11 bases between the two ends. Germline V lookup: CDR1 DFQATT, CDR2 SNEGSKA (reference sequence).

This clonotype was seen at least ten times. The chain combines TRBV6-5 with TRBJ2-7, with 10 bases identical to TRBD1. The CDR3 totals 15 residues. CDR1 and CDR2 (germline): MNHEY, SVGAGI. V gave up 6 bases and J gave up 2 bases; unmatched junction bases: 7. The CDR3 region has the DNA TGTGCCAGCAGGGAGGGACAGGGGAAAACCTACGAGCAGTACTTC. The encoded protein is CASREGQGKTYEQYF.

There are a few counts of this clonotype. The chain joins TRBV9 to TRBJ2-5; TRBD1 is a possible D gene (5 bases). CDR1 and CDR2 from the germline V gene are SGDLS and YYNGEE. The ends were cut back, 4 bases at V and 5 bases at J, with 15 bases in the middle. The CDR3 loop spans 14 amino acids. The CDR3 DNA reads TGTGCCAGCAGCTCCCGTCCAGGGTATGAGACCCAGTACTTC. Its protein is CASSSRPGYETQYF. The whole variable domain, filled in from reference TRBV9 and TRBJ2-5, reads DSGVTQTPKHLITATGQRVTLRCSPRSGDLSVYWYQQSLDQGLQFLIQYYNGEERAKGNILERFSAQQFPDLHSELNLSSLELGDSALYFCASSSRPGYETQYFGPGTRLLVL.

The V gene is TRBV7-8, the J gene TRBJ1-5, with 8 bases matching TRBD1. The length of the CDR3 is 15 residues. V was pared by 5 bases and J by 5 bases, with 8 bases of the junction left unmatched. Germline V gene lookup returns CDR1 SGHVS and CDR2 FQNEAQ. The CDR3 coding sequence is TGTGCCAGCAGCCCAGGGACAGGTACAGATCAGCCCCAGCATTTT. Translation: CASSPGTGTDQPQHF.

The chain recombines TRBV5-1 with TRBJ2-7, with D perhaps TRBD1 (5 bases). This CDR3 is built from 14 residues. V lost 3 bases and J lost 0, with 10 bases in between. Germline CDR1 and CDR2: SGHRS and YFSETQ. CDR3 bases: TGCGCCAGCAGCTCAACAGACAGCTCCTACGAGCAGTACTTC. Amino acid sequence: CASSSTDSSYEQYF.

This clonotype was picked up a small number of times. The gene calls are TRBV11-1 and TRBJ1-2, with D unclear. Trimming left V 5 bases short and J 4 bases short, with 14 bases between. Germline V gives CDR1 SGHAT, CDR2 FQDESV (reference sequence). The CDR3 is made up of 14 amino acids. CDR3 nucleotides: TGTGCCAGCAGCCCCCGCGGAGGGCTCTATGGCTACACCTTC. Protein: CASSPRGGLYGYTF.

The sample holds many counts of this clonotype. Here the CDR3 DNA reads TGTGCCAGCAGTTTCTCTAGCGGGAGCCATGAGCAGTTCTTC. Protein product: CASSFSSGSHEQFF. J is TRBJ2-1 and V is TRBV12-3 or TRBV12-4; 10 bases align to TRBD2. V trimming: 3 bases; J trimming: 8 bases; junction bases outside the gene matches: 4. This CDR3 has 14 residues.

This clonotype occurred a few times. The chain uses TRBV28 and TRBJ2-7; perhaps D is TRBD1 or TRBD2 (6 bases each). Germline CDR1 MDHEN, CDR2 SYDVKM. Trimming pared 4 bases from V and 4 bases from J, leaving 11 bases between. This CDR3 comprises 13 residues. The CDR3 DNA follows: TGTGCCAGCAGTTGGGGGGCTAGTTACGAGCAGTACTTC. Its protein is CASSWGASYEQYF.

CDR3: CASSPRQGDEQYF. CDR3 sequence (DNA): TGTGCCAGCAGTCCCCGACAGGGGGACGAGCAGTACTTC. The chain carries TRBV27 and TRBJ2-7, with 9 nucleotides matching TRBD1. Per the germline V gene, CDR1 is MNHEY and CDR2 is SMNVEV (reference sequence). Unmatched junction bases numbered 4, after V lost 5 bases and J lost 5 bases. The CDR3 runs to 13 residues.

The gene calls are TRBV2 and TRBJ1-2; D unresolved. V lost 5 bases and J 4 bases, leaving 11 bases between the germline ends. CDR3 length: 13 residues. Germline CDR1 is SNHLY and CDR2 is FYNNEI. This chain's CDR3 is CASSTDERYGYTF. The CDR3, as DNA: TGTGCCAGCAGTACGGACGAACGCTATGGCTACACCTTC. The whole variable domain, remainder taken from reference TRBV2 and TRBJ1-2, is EPEVTQTPSHQVTQMGQEVILRCVPISNHLYFYWYRQILGQKVEFLVSFYNNEISEKSEIFDDQFSVERPDGSNFTLKIRSTKLEDSAMYFCASSTDERYGYTFGSGTRLTVV.

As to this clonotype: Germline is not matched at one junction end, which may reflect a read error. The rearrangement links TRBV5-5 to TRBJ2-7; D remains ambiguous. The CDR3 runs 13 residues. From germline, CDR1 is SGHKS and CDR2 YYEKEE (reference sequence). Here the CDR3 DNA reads TGTGCCAACAGCCCAACAGTGTCCTACGAGCAGTACTTC. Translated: CANSPTVSYEQYF.

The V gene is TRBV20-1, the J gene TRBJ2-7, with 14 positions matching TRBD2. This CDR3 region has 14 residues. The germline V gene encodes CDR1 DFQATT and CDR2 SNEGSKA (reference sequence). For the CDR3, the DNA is TGCAGAACTCGACTAGCGGGAGGGCCACTCGAGCAGTACTTC. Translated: CRTRLAGGPLEQYF.

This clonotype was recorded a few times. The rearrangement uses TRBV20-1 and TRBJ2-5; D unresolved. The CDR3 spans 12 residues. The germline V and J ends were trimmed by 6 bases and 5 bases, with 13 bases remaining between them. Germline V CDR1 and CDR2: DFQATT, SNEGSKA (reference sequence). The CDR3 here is CSARWGHETQYF. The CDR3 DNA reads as TGCAGTGCCAGATGGGGTCATGAGACCCAGTACTTC.

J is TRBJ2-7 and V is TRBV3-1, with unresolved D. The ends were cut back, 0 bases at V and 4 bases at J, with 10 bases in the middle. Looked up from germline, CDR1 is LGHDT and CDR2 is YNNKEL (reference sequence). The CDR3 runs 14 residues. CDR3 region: CASSQDYTSYEQYF. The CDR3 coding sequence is TGTGCCAGCAGCCAAGATTACACATCTTACGAGCAGTACTTC.

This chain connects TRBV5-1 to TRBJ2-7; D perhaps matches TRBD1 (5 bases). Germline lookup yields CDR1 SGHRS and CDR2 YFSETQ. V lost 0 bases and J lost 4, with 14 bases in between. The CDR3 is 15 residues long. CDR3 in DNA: TGCGCCAGCAGCTTGGCCGCAGGACAACGGTACGAGCAGTACTTC. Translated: CASSLAAGQRYEQYF.

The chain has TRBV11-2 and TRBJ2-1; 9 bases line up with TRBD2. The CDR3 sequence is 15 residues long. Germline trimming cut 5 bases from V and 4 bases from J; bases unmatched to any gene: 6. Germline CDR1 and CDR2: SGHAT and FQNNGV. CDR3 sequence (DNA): TGTGCCAGCAGCCCACCTAGCGGGGAGTACAATGAGCAGTTCTTC. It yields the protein CASSPPSGEYNEQFF. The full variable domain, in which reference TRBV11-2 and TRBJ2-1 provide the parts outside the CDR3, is EAGVAQSPRYKIIEKRQSVAFWCNPISGHATLYWYQQILGQGPKLLIQFQNNGVVDDSQLPKDRFSAERLKGVDSTLKIQPAKLEDSAVYLCASSPPSGEYNEQFFGPGTRLTVL.

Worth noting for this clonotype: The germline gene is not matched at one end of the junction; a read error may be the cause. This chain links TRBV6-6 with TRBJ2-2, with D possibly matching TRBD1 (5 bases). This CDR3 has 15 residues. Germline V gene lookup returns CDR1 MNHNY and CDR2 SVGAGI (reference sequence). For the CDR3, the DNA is TGTGCCAGTAGTTACTCGGGCAGGGATACTGGGGAGCTGTTTTTT. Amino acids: CASSYSGRDTGELFF.

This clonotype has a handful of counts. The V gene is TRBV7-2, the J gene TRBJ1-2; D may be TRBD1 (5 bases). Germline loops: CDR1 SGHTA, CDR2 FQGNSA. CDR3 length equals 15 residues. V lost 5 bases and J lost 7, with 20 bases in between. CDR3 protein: CASSPHQGALSGYTF. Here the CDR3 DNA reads TGTGCCAGCAGCCCCCACCAAGGGGCCCTCTCTGGCTACACCTTC.

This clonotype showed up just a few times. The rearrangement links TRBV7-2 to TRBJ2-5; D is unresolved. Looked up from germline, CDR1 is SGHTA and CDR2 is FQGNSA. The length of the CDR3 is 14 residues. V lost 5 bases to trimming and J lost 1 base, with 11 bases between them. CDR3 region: CASSQDGSQETQYF. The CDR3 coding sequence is TGTGCCAGCAGCCAGGACGGGTCCCAAGAGACCCAGTACTTC.

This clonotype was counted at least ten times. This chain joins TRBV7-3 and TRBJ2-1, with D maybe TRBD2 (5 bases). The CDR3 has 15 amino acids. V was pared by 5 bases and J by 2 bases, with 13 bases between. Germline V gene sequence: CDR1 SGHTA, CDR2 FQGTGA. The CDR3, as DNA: TGTGCCAGCAGCCCCACCACCGGGACCTACAATGAGCAGTTCTTC. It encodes CASSPTTGTYNEQFF. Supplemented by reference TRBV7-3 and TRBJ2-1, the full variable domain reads GAGVSQTPSNKVTEKGKYVELRCDPISGHTALYWYRQSLGQGPEFLIYFQGTGAADDSGLPNDRFFAVRPEGSVSTLKIQRTERGDSAVYLCASSPTTGTYNEQFFGPGTRLTVL.

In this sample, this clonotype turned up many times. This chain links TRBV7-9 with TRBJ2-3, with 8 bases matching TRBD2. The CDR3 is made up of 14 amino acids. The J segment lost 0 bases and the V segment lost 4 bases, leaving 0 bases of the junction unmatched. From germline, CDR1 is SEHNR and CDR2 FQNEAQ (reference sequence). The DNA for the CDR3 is TGTGCCAGCAGCTCGGGGGGGAGCACAGATACGCAGTATTTT. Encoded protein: CASSSGGSTDTQYF.

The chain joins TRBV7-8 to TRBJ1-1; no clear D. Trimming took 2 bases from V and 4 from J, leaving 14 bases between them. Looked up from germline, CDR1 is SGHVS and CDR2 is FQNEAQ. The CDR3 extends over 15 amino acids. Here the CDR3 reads CASSLRLSPGTEAFF. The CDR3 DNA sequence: TGTGCCAGCAGCTTAAGGCTTTCTCCGGGCACTGAAGCTTTCTTT.

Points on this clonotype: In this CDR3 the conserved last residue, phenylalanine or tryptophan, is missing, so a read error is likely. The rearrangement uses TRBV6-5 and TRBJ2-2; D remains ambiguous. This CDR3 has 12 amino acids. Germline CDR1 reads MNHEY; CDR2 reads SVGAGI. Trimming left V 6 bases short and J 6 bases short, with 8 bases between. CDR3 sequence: CASSRMSGELFS. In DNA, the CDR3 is TGTGCCAGCAGCCGAATGTCCGGGGAGCTGTTTTCT.

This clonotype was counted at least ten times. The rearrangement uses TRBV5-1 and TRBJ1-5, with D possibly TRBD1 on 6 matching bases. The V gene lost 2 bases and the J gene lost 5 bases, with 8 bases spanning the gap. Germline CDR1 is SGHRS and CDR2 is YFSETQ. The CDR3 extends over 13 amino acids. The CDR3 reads CASSLQGDQPQHF. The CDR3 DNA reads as TGCGCCAGCAGCTTACAGGGTGATCAGCCCCAGCATTTT.

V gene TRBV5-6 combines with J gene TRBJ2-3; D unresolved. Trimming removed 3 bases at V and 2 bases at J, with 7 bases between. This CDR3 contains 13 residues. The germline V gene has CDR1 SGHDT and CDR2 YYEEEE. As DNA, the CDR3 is TGTGCCAGCAGCTCGCTTATCACAGATACGCAGTATTTT. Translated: CASSSLITDTQYF.

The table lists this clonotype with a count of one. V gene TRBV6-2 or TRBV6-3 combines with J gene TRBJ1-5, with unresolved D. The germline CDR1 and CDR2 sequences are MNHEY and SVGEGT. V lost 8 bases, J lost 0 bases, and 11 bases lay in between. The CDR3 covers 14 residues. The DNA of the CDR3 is TGTGCCAGCTGGGAAGGGTATAGCAATCAGCCCCAGCATTTT. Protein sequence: CASWEGYSNQPQHF.

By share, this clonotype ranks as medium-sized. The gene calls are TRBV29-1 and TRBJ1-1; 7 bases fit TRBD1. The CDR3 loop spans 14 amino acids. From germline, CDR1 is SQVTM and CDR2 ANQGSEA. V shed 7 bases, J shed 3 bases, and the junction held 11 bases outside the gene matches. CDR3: CSARPTGIDTEAFF. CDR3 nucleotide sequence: TGCAGCGCCCGCCCGACAGGGATCGACACTGAAGCTTTCTTT.

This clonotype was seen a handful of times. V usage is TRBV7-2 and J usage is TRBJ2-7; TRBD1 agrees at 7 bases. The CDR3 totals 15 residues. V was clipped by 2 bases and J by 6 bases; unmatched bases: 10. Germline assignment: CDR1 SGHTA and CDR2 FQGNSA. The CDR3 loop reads CASSLRGLKESEQYF. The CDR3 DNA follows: TGTGCCAGCAGCTTAAGGGGGCTGAAGGAGAGCGAGCAGTACTTC. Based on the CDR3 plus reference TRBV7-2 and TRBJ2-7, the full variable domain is GAGVSQSPSNKVTEKGKDVELRCDPISGHTALYWYRQSLGQGLEFLIYFQGNSAPDKSGLPSDRFSAERTGGSVSTLTIQRTQQEDSAVYLCASSLRGLKESEQYFGPGTRLTVT.

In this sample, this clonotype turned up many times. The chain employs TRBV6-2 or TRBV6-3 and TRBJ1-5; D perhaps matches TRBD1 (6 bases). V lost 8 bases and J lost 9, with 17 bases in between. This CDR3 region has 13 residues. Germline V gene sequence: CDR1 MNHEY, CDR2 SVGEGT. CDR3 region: CASRQDRLGPQHF. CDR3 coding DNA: TGTGCCAGCCGACAGGACCGGTTGGGGCCCCAGCATTTT.

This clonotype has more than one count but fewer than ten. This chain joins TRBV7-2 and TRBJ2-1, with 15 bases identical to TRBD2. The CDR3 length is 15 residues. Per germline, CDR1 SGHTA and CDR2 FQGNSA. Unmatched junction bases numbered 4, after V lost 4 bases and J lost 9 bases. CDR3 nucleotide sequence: TGTGCCAGCAGCTGGAAGGGACTAGCGGGAGGTGAGCAGTTCTTC. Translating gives CASSWKGLAGGEQFF.